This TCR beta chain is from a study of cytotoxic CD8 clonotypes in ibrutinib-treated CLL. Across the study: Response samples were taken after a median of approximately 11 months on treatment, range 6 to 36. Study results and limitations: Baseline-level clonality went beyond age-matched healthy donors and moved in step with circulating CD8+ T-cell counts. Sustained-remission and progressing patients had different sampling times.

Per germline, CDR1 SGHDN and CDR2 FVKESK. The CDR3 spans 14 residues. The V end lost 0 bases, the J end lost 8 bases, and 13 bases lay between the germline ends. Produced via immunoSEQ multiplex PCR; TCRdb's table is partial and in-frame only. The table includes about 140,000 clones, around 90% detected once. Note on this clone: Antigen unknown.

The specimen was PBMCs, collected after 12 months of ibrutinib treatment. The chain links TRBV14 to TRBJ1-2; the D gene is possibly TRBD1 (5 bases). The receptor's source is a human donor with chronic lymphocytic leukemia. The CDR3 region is CASSQEKGWVGYTF. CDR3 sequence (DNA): TGTGCCAGCAGCCAAGAAAAGGGGTGGGTCGGCTACACCTTC.